What follows describes a single T cell receptor beta chain. The therapy administered to donors comprised nivolumab, ipilimumab, aspirin, low-dose cyclophosphamide and low-dose radiotherapy. This sample was included in a study of low-dose radiotherapy and immunotherapy resistance in tumors. Overall study context: Cohort 1 got 0.5 Gy per fraction every 2 weeks, 6.5 Gy in total. The study administered intravenous cyclophosphamide at 200 mg/m2 every two weeks, one day ahead of radiation and immunotherapy. Patients were given intravenous nivolumab 240 mg every two weeks plus ipilimumab 1 mg/kg every six weeks.

V was shortened by 0 bases and J by 0 bases, with 7 bases between the two germline ends. The CDR3 consists of 14 residues. Germline CDR1 reads SGDLS; CDR2 reads YYNGEE. TRAV- and TRBV-specific primers, spanning alpha and beta chains, primed first-strand cDNA. A roughly 22-cycle PCR with a constant-region primer and V-primer adapter amplified TCRs. TCRdb ran MiXCR on the reads and lists one entry per CDR3 protein. The sample contains approximately 11,000 distinct CDR3 sequences, 65% of which appear only once. This chain links TRBV9 with TRBJ2-7; D remains ambiguous. The clonotype was recovered from a human donor with advanced metastatic prostate, ovarian, gallbladder or colorectal cancer (not recorded which). This table probably holds off-target reads from a library built for another chain. In nucleotides, the CDR3 is TGTGCCAGCAGCGTAGCTCCCATCTCCTACGAGCAGTACTTC. It translates to CASSVAPISYEQYF.